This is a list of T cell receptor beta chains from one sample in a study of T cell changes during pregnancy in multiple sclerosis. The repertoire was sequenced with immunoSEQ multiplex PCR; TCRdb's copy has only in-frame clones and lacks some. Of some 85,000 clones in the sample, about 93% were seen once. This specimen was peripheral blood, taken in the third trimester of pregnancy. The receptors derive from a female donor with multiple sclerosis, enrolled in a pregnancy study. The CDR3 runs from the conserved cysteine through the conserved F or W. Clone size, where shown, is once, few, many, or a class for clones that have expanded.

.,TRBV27,CASSWTGGFSYEQYF
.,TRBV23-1,CASSQLDGAYEQYF
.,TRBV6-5,CASSYGTGATGELFF
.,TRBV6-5,CASSYRRGLTYEQYF
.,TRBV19,CASSIEGTGKNTGELFF
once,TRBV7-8,CASSQDRPQRNTEAFF
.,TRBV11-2,CASSPGTGIYGYTF
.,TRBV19,CASSIVGGARQPQHF
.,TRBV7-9,CASRQGSNQPQHF
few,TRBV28,CASSPTGGLAGYTF
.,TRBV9,CASSVEGSGSVTGELFF
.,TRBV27,CASSFGLAYEQFF
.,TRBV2,CASSPDRGDDEQYF
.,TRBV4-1,CASSQDSGTSGRNEQFF